This TCR beta chain was sequenced in a study of early T cells in non-severe SARS-CoV-2 infection. Study-wide background: Sequencing of unsorted whole blood was done on bulk RNA, leaving chains unpaired. Study outcomes and limitations: Database matching using VDJdb favored anti-spike CD8 responses, with private and CD4 specificities left missing.

The ends were cut back, 2 bases at V and 10 bases at J, with 9 bases in the middle. The CDR3 contains 12 residues. CDR1 and CDR2 from the germline V gene are LNHDA and SQIVND (reference sequence). This clonotype was counted a few times. Its antigen remains unknown. Tagging with unique molecular identifiers was applied to individual cDNA molecules. Each CDR3 protein gets one entry after TCRdb re-called the 5' RACE reads with MiXCR. The sample carries 55,000 to 75,000 distinct CDR3 sequences, about a tenth recorded once. The specimen sequenced was whole blood. The sequence was collected from an adult who was a healthcare worker with PCR-confirmed SARS-CoV-2 infection or an uninfected control (not recorded which). V is TRBV19 and J is TRBJ2-1; D is unresolved. The CDR3 sequence: CASSINSREQFF. CDR3 coding DNA: TGTGCCAGTAGTATAAATTCCAGGGAGCAGTTCTTC.